This entry concerns a single T cell receptor beta chain. Antigen: not known. This sample stems from a study of PD-1 blockade in mismatch repair-deficient tumors. Study-wide points: After pembrolizumab, tumor-resident clones rose rapidly, then generally contracted before radiologic responses.

Generated by immunoSEQ multiplex PCR, the TCRdb table keeps only in-frame clones and is missing some. Found here are some 120,000 clones, around 83% of them singletons; the top ten hold roughly 12%. With 7 bases clipped from V and 4 bases from J, the junction kept 1 base outside the gene matches. This CDR3 is 11 amino acids long. Germline CDR1 is GTSNPN and CDR2 is SVGIG (reference sequence). The clonotype comes from an adult with mismatch repair-deficient cancer. The chain carries TRBV30 and TRBJ2-5; 9 bases are a match to TRBD2. The input for sequencing was peripheral blood, taken 44 weeks after starting pembrolizumab. CDR3 sequence (DNA): TGTGCCTTTAGCGGGAGAGAGACCCAGTACTTC. This encodes CAFSGRETQYF.